One TCR beta chain is described in this entry. This clone was observed once. Its antigen is still unknown. One base away there is no much larger clone; base qualities are not given. The CDR1 and CDR2 encoded by the germline V gene are MNHNS and SASEGT. From the cysteine up to the phenylalanine, the CDR3 has a length of 15 residues. Just CDR3 DNA is preserved here, 45 bases in frame from base 1. Trimming takes 4 bases from V and 4 bases from J, and the germline ends sit 16 bases apart. TCRB CDR3 regions were amplified with the immunoSEQ multiplex PCR using forward primers for 54 TRBV segments and reverse primers for 13 TRBJ segments. Pre-culture CD4+ samples were sequenced at deep resolution, targeting roughly 190,000 T cell genomes. Sequencing of the amplicons on an Illumina HiSeq System generated 87 bp reads spanning the CDR3. The paper's processing steps were these. PCR and sequencing errors in the reads were corrected, and alignment to IMGT reference sequences was used to define CDR3 regions. Synthetic template pools were used to estimate the numbers of templates and unique rearrangements. Clonality was computed by subtracting Pielou's evenness from 1. The Daley-Smith estimator was used to estimate richness. Morisita's index was used to measure repertoire overlap. Clones found in cultured samples but undetected in the pre-culture repertoire of the corresponding donor were defined as low-abundance clones. The source is immuneACCESS, and TCRdb retained only in-frame sequences with V and J called. Part of the clones is not carried over; for the studies checked, unresolved V genes explain less than half of this, and the remainder is unexplained. The V and J calls and clone size were taken over from that table, and D and trimming were inferred from the DNA. The sample profile shows some 110,000 clones; nearly 95% of them were found once. The ten largest clones take up 0.27% of the sample.

The sample belongs to a study of T cell repertoires and HLA-DP antigens (dated by TCRdb to the late 2010s). Regarding the research as a whole: An in vitro model of CD4+ T cell alloreactivity against allogeneic HLA-DP presented by transduced HeLa cells was used in the study. The two alloantigens modelled structurally similar versus dissimilar alloantigens, differing from self at one and about eleven peptide-binding groove amino acids, respectively. The three donors were two male and one female, with ages ranging from the 18-to-29 to the 60-to-69 age band. The average DNA input was around 240 ng for sorted CD137+CD4+ samples versus roughly 1,200 ng for pre-culture CD4+ samples.

The paper as a whole reports these results and caveats: The naive and memory CD4+ repertoires were not analysed as separate populations. Average cumulative frequency of clones undetected before culture was 30% to 40% against one allele and around 50% against the other. Clonality of sorted CD137+ cells was similar against both alloantigens (roughly 0.4) and much higher than in pre-culture samples (roughly 0.038). The study was limited by having just a few donors, by relying on a non-physiological HeLa antigen-presenting system, and by using total CD4+ cells as responders.

Untouched CD4+ T cells were isolated from Ficoll-separated PBMC through negative selection with magnetic beads, and an average purity of about 98% was reached. Untouched CD4+ T cells were isolated with magnetic beads from Ficoll-separated PBMC, and a purity of roughly 98% was reached with negligible CD8+ contamination. Donors were a few healthy blood donors whose buffy coats supplied peripheral blood mononuclear cells. Each of the three donors was CMV seronegative. Genomic DNA was extracted with the DNeasy Blood & Tissue Kit. For each subject, genomic DNA from sorted CD137+CD4+ cells and from pre-culture CD4+ baseline samples underwent TCRB sequencing.

The V and J genes are TRBV6-1 and TRBJ1-2; a tentative D call is TRBD1 (6 bases match). This TCR was sampled from a woman in her late teens or twenties in good health and CMV-seronegative. The source material was CD4+ T cells from PBMCs. The CDR3 corresponds to CASSVRRDTSYGYTF. The bases read TGTGCCAGCAGTGTCCGCCGGGACACCTCCTATGGCTACACCTTC.